This TCR beta chain was obtained from a study of shared clonotypes between healthy human individuals. The wider study: Each donor's CD8 memory used one plate, CD8 naive two, each CD4 subset three.

The split of CD4+ cells yielded CD45RA+ naive and CD45RA-negative memory subsets. Of note for this clone: Its antigen is unknown.

Assay execution took place at the deep level. Profiling relied on immunoSEQ multiplex PCR, and the TCRdb table lists in-frame clones only, not all of them. The sample lists about 680,000 clones; 73% were seen once. Whole-study findings and limits: It was the non-shared clonotypes that had lower generation probabilities than clonotypes shared by all four donors.

Sequenced material: memory CD4+ T cells sorted from blood. Described subset: CD45RA-negative fraction. The sequence came from a woman in her twenties or thirties in good health.

In DNA form, the CDR3 reads TGCGCCAGCAGCTTGGATCCTGCTAATGAAAAACTGTTTTTT. Translated: CASSLDPANEKLFF. The genes are TRBV5-1 and TRBJ1-4, with no clear D. Trimming left V 0 bases short and J 3 bases short, with 6 bases between. The CDR3 sequence is 14 residues long. CDR1 is SGHRS and CDR2 is YFSETQ in the germline V gene.